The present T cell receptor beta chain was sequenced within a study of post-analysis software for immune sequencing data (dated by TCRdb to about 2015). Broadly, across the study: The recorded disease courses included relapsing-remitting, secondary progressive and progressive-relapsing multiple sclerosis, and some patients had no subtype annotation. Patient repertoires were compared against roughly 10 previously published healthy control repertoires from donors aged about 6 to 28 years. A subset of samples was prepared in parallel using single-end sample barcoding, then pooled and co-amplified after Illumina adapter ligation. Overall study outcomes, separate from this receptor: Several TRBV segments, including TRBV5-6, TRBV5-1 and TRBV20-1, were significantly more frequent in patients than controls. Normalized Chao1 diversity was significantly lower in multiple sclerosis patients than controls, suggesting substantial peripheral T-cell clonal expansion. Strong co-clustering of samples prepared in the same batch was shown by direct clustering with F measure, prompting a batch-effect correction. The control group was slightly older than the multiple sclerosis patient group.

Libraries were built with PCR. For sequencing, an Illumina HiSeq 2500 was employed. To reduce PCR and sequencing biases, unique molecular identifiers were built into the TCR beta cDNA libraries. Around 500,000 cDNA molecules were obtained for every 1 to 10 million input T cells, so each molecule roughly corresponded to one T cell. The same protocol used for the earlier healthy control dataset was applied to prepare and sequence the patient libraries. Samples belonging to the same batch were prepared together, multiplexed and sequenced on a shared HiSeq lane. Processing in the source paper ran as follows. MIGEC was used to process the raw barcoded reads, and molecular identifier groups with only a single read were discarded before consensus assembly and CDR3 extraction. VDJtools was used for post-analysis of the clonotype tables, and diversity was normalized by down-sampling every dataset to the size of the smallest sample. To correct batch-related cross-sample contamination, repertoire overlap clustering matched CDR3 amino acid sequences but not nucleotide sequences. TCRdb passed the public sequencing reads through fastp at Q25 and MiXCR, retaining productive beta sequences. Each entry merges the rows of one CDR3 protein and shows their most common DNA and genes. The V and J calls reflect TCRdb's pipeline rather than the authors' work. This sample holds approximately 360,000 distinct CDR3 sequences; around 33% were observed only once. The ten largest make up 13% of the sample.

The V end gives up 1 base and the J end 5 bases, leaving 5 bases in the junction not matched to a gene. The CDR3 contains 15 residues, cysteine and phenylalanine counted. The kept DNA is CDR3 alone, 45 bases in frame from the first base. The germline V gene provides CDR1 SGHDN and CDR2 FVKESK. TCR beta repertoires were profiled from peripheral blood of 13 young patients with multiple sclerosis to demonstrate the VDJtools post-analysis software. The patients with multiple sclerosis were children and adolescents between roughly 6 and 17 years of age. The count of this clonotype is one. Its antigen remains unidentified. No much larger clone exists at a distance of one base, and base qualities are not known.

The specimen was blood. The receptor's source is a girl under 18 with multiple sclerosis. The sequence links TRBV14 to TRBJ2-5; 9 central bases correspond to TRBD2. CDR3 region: CASSQVLAGVETQYF. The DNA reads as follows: TGTGCCAGCAGCCAAGTACTAGCGGGTGTTGAGACCCAGTACTTC.